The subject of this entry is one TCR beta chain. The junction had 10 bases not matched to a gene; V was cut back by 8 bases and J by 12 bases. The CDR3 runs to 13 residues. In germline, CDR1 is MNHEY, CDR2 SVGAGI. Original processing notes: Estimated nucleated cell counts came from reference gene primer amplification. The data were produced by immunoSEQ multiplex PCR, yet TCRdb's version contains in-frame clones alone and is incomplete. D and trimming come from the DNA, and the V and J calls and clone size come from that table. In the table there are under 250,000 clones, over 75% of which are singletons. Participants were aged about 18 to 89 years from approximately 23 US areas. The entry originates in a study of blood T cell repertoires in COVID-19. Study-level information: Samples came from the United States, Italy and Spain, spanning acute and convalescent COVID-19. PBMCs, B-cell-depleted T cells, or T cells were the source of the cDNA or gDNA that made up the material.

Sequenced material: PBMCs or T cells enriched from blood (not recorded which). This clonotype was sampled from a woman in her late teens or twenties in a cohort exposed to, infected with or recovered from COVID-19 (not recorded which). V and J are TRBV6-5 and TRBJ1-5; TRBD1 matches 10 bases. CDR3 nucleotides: TGTGCCAGCGGACAGGGGGTTACAACGCTCCAGCATTTT. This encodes CASGQGVTTLQHF.